These 30 T cell receptor beta chains were sequenced from one sample in a study of identical twins. In TCRdb, the 5' RACE reads were re-called with MiXCR into one record per CDR3 protein. The sample consists of approximately 210,000 distinct CDR3 sequences, approximately 9% of them appearing once. Sequenced sample: memory (CD45RO+) T cells sorted from blood. These receptors originate from a woman aged 18-30 years in good health.

This clonotype has ten or more counts. This chain links TRBV9 with TRBJ2-5, with a possible D match to TRBD2 (6 bases). Between the trimmed V and J ends, which lost 4 bases and 7 bases, there was a span of 14 bases. From germline, CDR1 is SGDLS and CDR2 YYNGEE. The CDR3 loop spans 13 amino acids. The CDR3 DNA sequence: TGTGCCAGCAGCCCCGGACTACATGGGACCCAGTACTTC. Translation gives CASSPGLHGTQYF.

This chain links TRBV28 with TRBJ2-7; the D is unclear. Germline V lookup: CDR1 MDHEN, CDR2 SYDVKM. This CDR3 is built from 12 residues. The ends were cut back, 5 bases at V and 9 bases at J, with 14 bases in the middle. The CDR3 loop reads CASSPQVSGQYF. Here the CDR3 DNA reads TGTGCCAGCAGTCCGCAGGTCTCCGGGCAGTACTTC.

The J gene is TRBJ2-2, the V gene TRBV2; D is possibly TRBD1 (6 bases). Trimming pared 6 bases from V and 2 bases from J, leaving 10 bases between. Germline CDR1 SNHLY, CDR2 FYNNEI. This CDR3 is 14 amino acids long. DNA of the CDR3: TGTGCCAGCAGAGGACAGATAAACACCGGGGAGCTGTTTTTT. Residues: CASRGQINTGELFF.

The chain combines TRBV19 with TRBJ2-7; 7 nucleotides match TRBD2. The germline CDR1 and CDR2 sequences are LNHDA and SQIVND (reference sequence). Trimming removed 5 bases from V and 6 bases from J; junction bases left unmatched: 16. The CDR3 sequence is 16 residues long. The CDR3 DNA reads as TGTGCCAGTAGTGCCCTCGGAGGACTAGGAGACTTCGAGCAGTACTTC. It is translated as CASSALGGLGDFEQYF.

This clonotype appeared many times. The chain links TRBV7-2 to TRBJ2-1; tentatively, D is TRBD2 (5 bases). V lost 6 bases to trimming and J lost 1 base, with 13 bases between them. The CDR3 has 15 residues. Germline V gene lookup returns CDR1 SGHTA and CDR2 FQGNSA. The CDR3 is CASSLAGDSYNEQFF. The CDR3 coding sequence is TGTGCCAGCAGTCTCGCCGGGGATTCCTACAATGAGCAGTTCTTC.

This clonotype turned up a few times. V gene TRBV7-9 combines with J gene TRBJ2-3; 9 bases match TRBD2. The CDR3 extends over 15 amino acids. J gave up 6 bases and V 5 bases, and 9 bases lay outside the gene matches. Germline values: CDR1 SEHNR, CDR2 FQNEAQ (reference sequence). The CDR3 region is CASSQGLAGSDTQYF. CDR3 in DNA: TGTGCCAGCAGCCAGGGGCTAGCGGGGTCCGATACGCAGTATTTT.

There are many counts of this clonotype. This chain links TRBV7-2 with TRBJ2-6; TRBD1 aligns across 7 bases. The CDR3 covers 16 residues. CDR1 and CDR2 (germline): SGHTA, FQGNSA. The trim removed 6 bases at V and 2 bases at J, leaving 7 bases unmatched. CDR3 sequence: CASSHYRGTGANVLTF. The CDR3 DNA follows: TGTGCCAGCAGTCATTACAGGGGAACTGGGGCCAACGTCCTGACTTTC.

The V call is TRBV20-1, the J call TRBJ2-1, with D perhaps matching TRBD2 (6 bases). There are 13 residues in the CDR3. In germline, CDR1 is DFQATT, CDR2 SNEGSKA (reference sequence). Here the CDR3 reads CSALGGNYNEQFF. In nucleotides, the CDR3 is TGCAGCGCCCTGGGGGGTAACTACAATGAGCAGTTCTTC.

This clonotype was observed a handful of times. V gene TRBV20-1 combines with J gene TRBJ2-5, with unresolved D. V was clipped by 3 bases and J by 5 bases, with 7 bases between them. Germline CDR1 is DFQATT and CDR2 is SNEGSKA (reference sequence). This CDR3 has 11 residues. CDR3 bases: TGCAGTGCTAGTGGGCTCGAGACCCAGTACTTC. Translating it yields CSASGLETQYF.

The V call is TRBV18, the J call TRBJ2-1; the D gene is possibly TRBD2 (6 bases). Trimming took off 3 bases at V and 0 bases at J, with 9 bases between the two ends. The CDR3 is made up of 15 amino acids. CDR1 and CDR2 from the germline V gene are KGHSH and LQKENI. The CDR3 reads CASSPRESSYNEQFF. CDR3 coding DNA: TGTGCCAGCTCACCCCGGGAGAGCTCCTACAATGAGCAGTTCTTC. The variable domain in full, with the rest retrieved from reference TRBV18 and TRBJ2-1, is NAGVMQNPRHLVRRRGQEARLRCSPMKGHSHVYWYRQLPEEGLKFMVYLQKENIIDESGMPKERFSAEFPKEGPSILRIQQVVRGDSAAYFCASSPRESSYNEQFFGPGTRLTVL.

The chain uses TRBV12-5 and TRBJ1-2, with D maybe TRBD1 (6 bases). From germline, CDR1 is LGHNT and CDR2 FRNRAP. The CDR3 runs 15 residues. V dropped 6 bases and J dropped 4 bases, with 18 bases sitting between them. CDR3 sequence: CASGTPRGYRYGYTF. Written as DNA, the CDR3 is TGTGCTAGTGGCACCCCCAGGGGCTACCGCTATGGCTACACCTTC.

A single count supports this clonotype. This chain joins TRBV2 and TRBJ2-2; D is possibly TRBD1 (5 bases). Germline V gene data show CDR1 as SNHLY and CDR2 as FYNNEI. Trimming shortened V by 1 base and J by 4 bases, and 10 bases separated the two germline ends. The CDR3 length is 15 residues. The CDR3 coding sequence is TGTGCCAGCAGTGAAGGGTCAGGGCGCACCGGGGAGCTGTTTTTT. Translation gives CASSEGSGRTGELFF.

The table lists this clonotype with a few counts. The chain combines TRBV9 with TRBJ2-1; D is ambiguous. Deletions cut 0 bases from V and 6 bases from J, with 13 bases between. Germline CDR1 SGDLS, CDR2 YYNGEE. This CDR3 region has 15 residues. Written as DNA, the CDR3 is TGTGCCAGCAGCGTAGCCAGCGCTCCGATCAATGAGCAGTTCTTC. Translated: CASSVASAPINEQFF.

This clonotype was recorded a few times. The junction departs from the called germline gene at one end, perhaps through a read error. The chain combines TRBV12-3 or TRBV12-4 with TRBJ2-1; tentative D call: TRBD2 (6 bases). This CDR3 comprises 15 residues. In DNA form, the CDR3 reads TGTGCCAGCAGTCCGGCCCGGGACTCCTATAATGAGCAGTTCTTC. This gives the protein CASSPARDSYNEQFF.

The chain links TRBV7-2 to TRBJ2-2; TRBD1 or TRBD2 may be the D gene (6 bases each). The CDR3 is 16 amino acids. Trimming left V 1 base short and J 9 bases short, with 18 bases between. The germline V gene encodes CDR1 SGHTA and CDR2 FQGNSA. The CDR3 nucleotides are TGTGCCAGCAGCTTAGAAGGGGGGAGTGGGTACCGGGAGCTGTTTTTT. Translated: CASSLEGGSGYRELFF.

J is TRBJ2-7 and V is TRBV6-2 or TRBV6-3; 8 bases agree with TRBD2. V trimming: 0 bases; J trimming: 6 bases; junction bases outside the gene matches: 10. CDR1 is MNHEY, CDR2 SVGEGT, per germline. The CDR3 covers 16 residues. The CDR3 sequence: CASSYSPSGRMGEQYF. DNA of the CDR3: TGTGCCAGCAGTTACTCGCCCAGCGGGAGAATGGGCGAGCAGTACTTC.

This clonotype appeared a few times. The V and J genes are TRBV20-1 and TRBJ2-3; D might be TRBD2 (6 bases). V lost 3 bases, J lost 2 bases, and 15 bases lay in between. The germline V gene has CDR1 DFQATT and CDR2 SNEGSKA (reference sequence). The length of the CDR3 is 15 residues. CDR3 sequence (DNA): TGCAGTGCTAGTTATAGCGGAACTACCACAGATACGCAGTATTTT. This sequence encodes CSASYSGTTTDTQYF.

V usage is TRBV6-1 and J usage is TRBJ1-2, with D possibly matching TRBD1 (5 bases). Germline CDR1 and CDR2: MNHNS and SASEGT. V was pared by 3 bases and J by 8 bases, with 13 bases between. This CDR3 has 13 amino acids. CDR3 protein: CASSDGTGGGYTF. DNA of the CDR3: TGTGCCAGCAGTGACGGGACGGGCGGGGGCTACACCTTC.

The chain carries TRBV12-3 or TRBV12-4 and TRBJ1-2, with D unresolved. Trimming stripped 3 bases from V and 8 bases from J, with 13 bases between. The length of the CDR3 is 13 residues. The CDR3 protein is CASSFTNGSGYTF. CDR3 DNA sequence: TGTGCCAGCAGTTTTACTAATGGGAGCGGCTACACCTTC.

This clonotype was counted a few times. CDR3 amino acids: CASSQGITPTGGETQYF. The CDR3 nucleotides are TGCGCCAGCAGCCAAGGAATCACGCCGACAGGAGGAGAGACCCAGTACTTC. The chain recombines TRBV4-3 with TRBJ2-5; possible D gene TRBD1, 6 bases. The CDR3 has 17 residues. Between the trimmed V and J ends, which lost 1 base and 4 bases, there was a span of 19 bases. In germline, CDR1 is LGHNA, CDR2 YSLEER.

The chain joins TRBV20-1 to TRBJ1-6, with 9 bases lining up with TRBD1. Germline V gene lookup returns CDR1 DFQATT and CDR2 SNEGSKA (reference sequence). The CDR3 contains 14 residues. The junction had 5 bases not matched to a gene; V was cut back by 3 bases and J by 8 bases. The DNA for the CDR3 is TGCAGTGCTAGGGAAAGGACAGGGGATTCACCCCTCCACTTT. As protein: CSARERTGDSPLHF.

This clonotype was counted a few times. This chain connects TRBV25-1 to TRBJ1-4; TRBD1 aligns across 8 bases. Germline CDR1 MGHDK, CDR2 SYGVNS. CDR3 size: 14 residues. V was pared by 8 bases and J by 8 bases, with 10 bases of the junction left unmatched. Here the CDR3 reads CASGADRVGEKLFF. For the CDR3, the DNA is TGTGCCAGCGGCGCGGACAGGGTAGGGGAAAAACTGTTTTTT.

This clonotype has at least ten counts. This chain uses TRBV3-1 with TRBJ2-7; tentative D call: TRBD2 (5 bases). Trimming took off 2 bases at V and 0 bases at J, with 14 bases between the two ends. This CDR3 is built from 16 residues. CDR1 and CDR2 from the germline V gene are LGHDT and YNNKEL (reference sequence). The CDR3 reads CASSQRPGESSYEQYF. DNA of the CDR3: TGTGCCAGCAGCCAACGGCCCGGGGAGAGCTCCTACGAGCAGTACTTC.

V usage is TRBV5-1 and J usage is TRBJ2-1; 13 bases fit TRBD2. Trimming cost V 4 bases and J 9 bases; bases outside gene matches: 10. Germline CDR1 is SGHRS and CDR2 is YFSETQ. The CDR3 is 16 amino acids. The CDR3 loop reads CASSPDPGLAGIEQFF. The CDR3 DNA reads TGCGCCAGCAGCCCCGACCCGGGACTAGCGGGGATTGAGCAGTTCTTC.

The gene calls are TRBV6-1 and TRBJ2-7, with no clear D. CDR1 and CDR2 from the germline V gene are MNHNS and SASEGT. The CDR3 sequence is 15 residues long. V was cut by 1 base and J by 1 base, with 11 bases left in between. The CDR3, as DNA: TGTGCCAGCAGTGAAGGGAAGGCGGCATCCTACGAGCAGTACTTC. It yields the protein CASSEGKAASYEQYF.

The rearrangement links TRBV4-1 to TRBJ1-2; D unclear. Germline CDR1 and CDR2: MGHRA and YSYEKL. The ends were cut back, 1 base at V and 4 bases at J, with 10 bases in the middle. This CDR3 region has 14 residues. The CDR3 reads CASSQAFRAYGYTF. CDR3 coding DNA: TGCGCCAGCAGCCAAGCTTTCCGCGCCTATGGCTACACCTTC.

The chain couples TRBV20-1 to TRBJ2-3, with D possibly called TRBD1 or TRBD2 (7 bases each). The CDR3 length is 15 residues. V was pared by 6 bases and J by 2 bases, with 18 bases between. CDR1 DFQATT and CDR2 SNEGSKA come from the germline V gene (reference sequence). The CDR3 nucleotides read TGCAGTGCAACCCCTACAGGGGACTACACAGATACGCAGTATTTT. Amino acid sequence: CSATPTGDYTDTQYF.

J is TRBJ2-7 and V is TRBV7-9; D remains ambiguous. From germline, CDR1 is SEHNR and CDR2 FQNEAQ (reference sequence). The CDR3 runs 14 residues. V lost 5 bases and J 3 bases, leaving 14 bases between the germline ends. The CDR3 coding sequence is TGTGCCAGCAGCCGGAACGACATAAACTACGAGCAGTACTTC. Protein sequence: CASSRNDINYEQYF.

The sample holds a few counts of this clonotype. CDR3 region: CASSTIPGLQETQYF. For the CDR3, the DNA is TGCGCCAGCAGCACGATTCCGGGGTTACAAGAGACCCAGTACTTC. The chain joins TRBV5-1 to TRBJ2-5; tentatively, D is TRBD2 (5 bases). The CDR3 has 15 residues. The germline V and J ends were trimmed by 4 bases and 2 bases, with 15 bases remaining between them. The germline V gene encodes CDR1 SGHRS and CDR2 YFSETQ.

The V gene is TRBV2, the J gene TRBJ2-1; D is unresolved. The V end was cut by 5 bases, the J end by 8 bases, with 7 bases between. The CDR3 is 11 amino acids. The germline CDR1 and CDR2 sequences are SNHLY and FYNNEI. Written as DNA, the CDR3 is TGTGCCAGCAGTTATACCCATGAGCAGTTCTTC. Translated, it gives CASSYTHEQFF.